Here is one TCR beta chain with its context. The method was immunoSEQ multiplex PCR; TCRdb's version includes in-frame clones alone and lacks a portion of them. This sample has a few million clones; nearly 97% occur once, and the top ten carry approximately 0.13%. These data originate in a study of shared clonotypes between healthy human individuals. Trimming pared 4 bases from V and 0 bases from J, leaving 14 bases between. The CDR3 length is 17 residues. Germline V gene sequence: CDR1 SGHRS, CDR2 YFSETQ. The chain employs TRBV5-1 and TRBJ1-6; D perhaps matches TRBD1 (6 bases). The TCR sequence derives from a man younger than 30 in good health. Sequencing used naive CD4+ T cells sorted from blood. Described subset: CD45RA+ positively selected. The CDR3 DNA reads as TGCGCCAGCAGCCTTCGGACAGCCCTCTCCTATAATTCACCCCTCCACTTT. Its protein is CASSLRTALSYNSPLHF.